The T cell receptor (beta chain) described here comes from a study of T cell responses to AZD1222 COVID-19 vaccine. Germline V gene lookup returns CDR1 MNHEY and CDR2 SVGAGI. This CDR3 has 15 residues. Trimming took off 5 bases at V and 8 bases at J, with 18 bases between the two ends. The method was immunoSEQ multiplex PCR; TCRdb's version includes in-frame clones alone and lacks a portion of them. The table has under 200,000 clones, 85% to 90% seen once. The chain is built from TRBV6-5 and TRBJ2-2; D unclear. Sequencing was performed on peripheral blood, taken 28 days after the second AZD1222 dose. The TCR comes from an adult who received the AZD1222 COVID-19 vaccine. CDR3 sequence: CASSPDGLSTGELFF. As DNA, the CDR3 is TGTGCCAGCAGTCCCGACGGGTTAAGCACAGGGGAGCTGTTTTTT.